The source of this T cell receptor beta chain is a study of shared clonotypes between healthy human individuals. The study, taken as a whole, reports: It was anticipated that sequencing depth would influence how many clonotypes donors shared.

Worth noting for this clone: Its antigen remains unidentified.

Germline loops: CDR1 LGHNA, CDR2 YSLEER. This CDR3 is 14 amino acids long. The V end lost 1 base, the J end lost 5 bases, and 11 bases lay between the germline ends. Some clones are missing from TCRdb's copy, which holds only in-frame ones; the method was immunoSEQ multiplex PCR. The table has about 2 million clones, roughly 95% seen once. Terminally differentiated effector memory CD45RA+ cells were left out of the naive CD8 fraction, which was CD45RO-negative and positively selected for CCR7. The clonotype comes from a man between 18 and 29 years old in good health. The chain recombines TRBV4-3 with TRBJ2-5; D uncertain. Material for sequencing was naive CD8+ T cells sorted from blood. The CDR3, as DNA: TGCGCCAGCAGCCAAGGTGTCAACGGGGAGACCCAGTACTTC. The encoded protein is CASSQGVNGETQYF.